Given below is one T cell receptor beta chain in context. Its cognate antigen is unknown. Any history of autoimmune disease or systemic immunosuppression disqualified patients. This record belongs to a study of OX40 agonist ivuxolimab in advanced cancers. In the study overall: Patients received ivuxolimab, an intravenous treatment, every 2 weeks at 0.01 to 10 mg/kg. Dose-escalation patients were diagnosed with hepatocellular carcinoma, melanoma, renal cell cancer or head and neck cancer.

Overall study findings and caveats: Specificity for antigen went undetermined in the expanded peripheral T cells.

Produced via immunoSEQ multiplex PCR; TCRdb's table is partial and in-frame only. Of about 82,000 clones listed, less than 90% were seen once; the top ten hold 0.75% to 1%. The TCR originated in an adult with an advanced solid tumor such as melanoma, head and neck, liver or kidney cancer. The sample here was CD4+ or CD8+ T cells sorted from blood, taken in a trial of the OX40 agonist ivuxolimab.

CDR3 bases: TGTGCCTGGAGCCTCGCCGGCGAGACCCAGTACTTC. This codes for CAWSLAGETQYF. The chain uses TRBV30 and TRBJ2-5; D unresolved. In germline, CDR1 is GTSNPN, CDR2 SVGIG (reference sequence). This CDR3 contains 12 residues. Trimming removed 3 bases from V and 5 bases from J, with 10 bases in between.